This T cell receptor beta chain emerged from a study of T cells in tuberculosis. On the study more broadly: This South African cohort compared adolescents with or without latent tuberculosis against adults with active tuberculosis.

CDR3 length equals 14 residues. Germline V gene lookup returns CDR1 SGHRS and CDR2 YFSETQ. V trimming: 3 bases; J trimming: 4 bases; junction bases outside the gene matches: 4. The study, taken as a whole, reports: Smaller alpha distances in active tuberculosis partly reflected shorter CDR3-alpha lengths.

The table came from immunoSEQ multiplex PCR; TCRdb's copy has only in-frame clones and leaves some out. The table lists 35,000 to 55,000 clones, nearly 95% of them singletons. A word on this clone: The antigen is undetermined.

Sequencing was carried out using PBMCs. This clonotype originated in a donor aged 10-29 years with latent tuberculosis or without tuberculosis infection. J is TRBJ1-1 and V is TRBV5-1, with 9 bases that match TRBD1. The CDR3: CASSSDRGGTEAFF. The CDR3 DNA follows: TGCGCCAGCAGCTCGGACAGGGGAGGCACTGAAGCTTTCTTT.